This T cell receptor beta chain came from a study of identical twins. This clonotype was counted between two and nine times. Antigen unknown. TCRdb redid the calling of the 5' RACE reads with MiXCR, one entry per CDR3 protein. The table shows around 1.7 million distinct CDR3 sequences, with more than 30% occurring only once. Broader study findings: Possibly, invariant MAIT and iNKT cells partly confounded zero-insertion analyses. It was cross-sectional statistical analysis, not following the same donors, that the conclusions relied on.

Sequenced: cord blood. The sequence derives from a newborn girl in good health.

The CDR3 coding sequence is TGTGCCAGCAGCACCGGGACTAGCCCAGATACGCAGTATTTT. This gives the protein CASSTGTSPDTQYF. The chain employs TRBV12-3 or TRBV12-4 and TRBJ2-3, with TRBD2 matching 9 bases. This CDR3 spans 14 amino acids. Germline trimming cut 6 bases from V and 4 bases from J; bases unmatched to any gene: 5.